The present T cell receptor (beta chain) was sequenced within a study of cytomegalovirus exposure and HLA in healthy donors. The CDR3 extends over 15 amino acids. With 7 bases removed from V and 0 bases from J, the gap between germline ends came to 15 bases. CDR1 is MNHNY and CDR2 is SVGAGI in the germline V gene (reference sequence). PCR was performed using 60 Vbeta and 13 Jbeta primers. The data were produced by immunoSEQ multiplex PCR, yet TCRdb's version contains in-frame clones alone and is incomplete. The repertoire holds over 150,000 clones, with approximately 73% as singletons. This clonotype was obtained from a man aged 45-65 years in good health and CMV-seronegative. The sample consisted of PBMCs. The rearrangement links TRBV6-6 to TRBJ1-1, with D perhaps matching TRBD1 (6 bases). The CDR3 loop reads CASNLQGTMNTEAFF. CDR3 sequence (DNA): TGTGCCAGCAATCTACAGGGAACCATGAACACTGAAGCTTTCTTT.